The clone carrying this TCR beta chain was observed a few times. Its specificity is unknown. Library preparation (for TCRbeta) was performed with unique molecular identifiers. Each CDR3 protein is one row after TCRdb ran MiXCR on the PCR reads. This table holds 800,000 to 1,000,000 distinct CDR3 sequences, about 26% found once. The record originates from a study of T-cell reconstitution after alpha-beta-depleted transplantation in children. Trimming pared 1 base from V and 7 bases from J, leaving 11 bases between. The CDR3 totals 13 residues. Germline values: CDR1 MNHEY, CDR2 SVGAGI. Overall study results and limits: From surviving recipient T cells and thymic progenitors came the high day-60 TCRbeta diversity observed in some patients. Fresh T-cell production supplied most of the T-cell counts and diversity seen one year after transplant. About two months after transplant, alpha-beta T cells reportedly came from several hundred expanded graft clones.

This clonotype was obtained from a boy under three years old who had a stem cell transplant for SCID, so the T cells may come from the graft donor. This chain connects TRBV6-5 to TRBJ2-7; D is unresolved. This material consisted of PBMCs, mostly from graft donor cells, taken 360 days after TCRalphabeta/CD19-depleted stem cell transplant. The CDR3 region has the DNA TGTGCCAGCAGTTACTTGCGGTTCGGGGAGCAGTACTTC. The encoded protein is CASSYLRFGEQYF.